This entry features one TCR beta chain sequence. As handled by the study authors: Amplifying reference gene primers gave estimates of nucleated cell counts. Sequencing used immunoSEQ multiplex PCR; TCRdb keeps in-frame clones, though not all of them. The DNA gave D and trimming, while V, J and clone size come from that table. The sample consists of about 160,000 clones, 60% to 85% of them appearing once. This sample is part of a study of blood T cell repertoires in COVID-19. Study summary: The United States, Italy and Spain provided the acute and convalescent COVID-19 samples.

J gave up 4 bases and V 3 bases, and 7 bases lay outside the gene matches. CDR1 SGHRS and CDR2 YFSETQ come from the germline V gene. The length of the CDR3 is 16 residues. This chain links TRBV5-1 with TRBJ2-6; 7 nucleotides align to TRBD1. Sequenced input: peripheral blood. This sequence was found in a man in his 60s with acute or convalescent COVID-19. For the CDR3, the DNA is TGCGCCAGCAGCTCCGACAGGGCTGGAGGGGCCAACGTCCTGACTTTC. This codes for CASSSDRAGGANVLTF.